The source of this TCR beta chain is a study of blood T cells in healthy people across ages (dated by TCRdb to 2014 to 2015). Regarding the study in general: Template switching captured roughly one uniquely barcoded TCR beta cDNA molecule per two T cells in model experiments. The donors were divided into four age groups: young (average around 16 years), middle-aged (about 39), aged (approximately 62) and long-lived (about 90). Two additional independent replicas of 1 million unique cDNA reads from the same blood draw were analyzed for two donors (one aged 18 to 30 and one aged 80 or older). To track age-related changes in TCR beta repertoire diversity, the study relied on deep sequencing normalized with unique cDNA molecular identifiers.

The germline V gene supplies CDR1 SGHAT and CDR2 FQNNGV. The CDR3, cysteine through phenylalanine, is 13 amino acids long. Only the CDR3 portion is preserved as DNA: 39 bases, with reading frame beginning at the first base. Cut back by 3 bases and 2 bases, the V and J ends lie 7 bases apart. This clonotype was counted ten times or more. This clone's antigen is unknown. Nothing much larger sits one base from this clone, and base qualities are not available. The 39 donors, aged about 6 to 100 years, were systemically healthy Caucasian individuals from Russia. Each donor gave about 9.8 milliliters of peripheral blood, drawn into EDTA-treated Vacutainer tubes. PBMCs were isolated by Ficoll-Paque density-gradient centrifugation, with at least 7 million obtained per sample. Total RNA, at least 6 micrograms per sample, was extracted from PBMCs with Trizol reagent. Naive CD45RAhigh/CD27high T cell percentages were measured by flow cytometry on a PBMC aliquot from every donor.

Receptor amplification or capture employed 5' RACE. Sequenced on an Illumina HiSeq 2500. The second PCR ran for about 7 to 11 cycles and used a J-beta primer mix along with a sample-barcoded 5' primer. Each TCR beta cDNA molecule received a unique molecular identifier from a template-switch 5' adaptor carrying 12 random nucleotides. At least 3 million CDR3-containing paired-end reads were obtained from each sample. All of the RNA was converted into first-strand cDNA using the Mint cDNA synthesis kit, with a TRBC-specific oligonucleotide serving as the primer. Following uracil-DNA glycosylase treatment, all cDNA underwent a first 18-cycle PCR with the universal primers M1SS and BC2_uni_R. For the original study's pipeline: For normalization, 1 million high-quality reads were randomly selected from each sample, with every read carrying a distinct molecular identifier. Instead of being binned into consensus sequences, reads with shared molecular identifiers were discarded. MiTCR, set to a Q25 quality threshold and the strictest error-elimination algorithm, was used for CDR3 identification, clonotype clustering and error correction. A nonparametric unseen species model using Euler transformation provided a lower-bound estimate of total TCR beta diversity. TCRdb's own reprocessing of the public reads used fastp at Q25 and MiXCR and kept productive beta chains. Merged by CDR3 protein, the rows form single entries marked with the most common genes and DNA. These V and J calls originate from TCRdb's pipeline instead of the authors' own analysis. For this sample there are 600,000 to 900,000 distinct CDR3 sequences; around a quarter appear just once. The biggest ten clones account for less than 3.5% of the sample.

Findings and caveats that apply to the study as a whole: The percentage of naive T cells measured by flow cytometry correlated strongly with observed TCR beta diversity. Compared with the aged group, the long-lived group had more naive CD4+ T cells, fewer expanded clones and increased TCR diversity, suggesting age selection. The CMV infection status of donors was not known, potentially confounding age-related changes in expanded clonotypes. Estimates of total diversity based on one million sequenced T cells were regarded as lower bounds and as underestimates. Since profiling was done on bulk unsorted PBMCs, naive and antigen-experienced compartments could not be conclusively compared. Observed TCR beta diversity per million T cells fell roughly linearly with age, and a significant reduction was already apparent by age approximately 41.

The same data also contributed to another study, on T cells of mothers and their children. As the second publication notes: The donors were nine systemically healthy Caucasian individuals, made up of three mothers and their six children. cDNA synthesis consumed the entire amount of extracted RNA, loaded at approximately 1.6 ug RNA in each 15 ul reaction. In the second PCR, the M1S primer added sample barcodes and 2-4 random nucleotides. Over 10 million TCR beta CDR3 reads came from each mother, compared with some 3 million reads from each child. Thymic selection shapes the output of TCR recombination in a similar way in related and unrelated pairs, and inherited differences have a minor effect. Normalized repertoire overlap in related mother-child pairs was always slightly higher than in unrelated mother-child pairs, but the difference was never significant. Persistent microchimeric T cell clones were not detected, at a sensitivity of approximately 100 clones per million clonotypes. In the study, deep NGS was used to compare the TCR beta repertoires of mothers and children, and features distinguishing related mother-child pairs from unrelated individuals were sought. Mothers averaged roughly 40 +/- 4 years of age and children averaged around 10 +/- 4 years. After adapter ligation was performed with NEBNext reagents, the libraries were sequenced on an Illumina HiSeq 2000 with 100+100 nt paired-end reads. To prevent cross-contamination, the mother and child libraries were prepared one month apart and sequenced in separate runs. For each donor, somewhere between 500,000 and 2,000,000 distinct TCR beta clonotypes were identified. Naive TCR beta clonotypes were estimated from low-frequency clonotypes matched to each donor's FACS-determined naive share, without sorting.

The chain couples TRBV11-2 to TRBJ2-5, with no D gene named confidently. The sequence came from a boy aged 5 to 17 in good health. The sample consisted of blood. The CDR3 has the sequence CASSFTEQETQYF. The nucleotide sequence reads as follows: TGTGCCAGCAGCTTCACGGAGCAAGAGACCCAGTACTTC. The CDR3, completed at both ends by the reference TRBV11-2 and TRBJ2-5 genes, gives the full variable domain EAGVAQSPRYKIIEKRQSVAFWCNPISGHATLYWYQQILGQGPKLLIQFQNNGVVDDSQLPKDRFSAERLKGVDSTLKIQPAKLEDSAVYLCASSFTEQETQYFGPGTRLLVL.